This TCR beta chain originates from a study of cytomegalovirus exposure and HLA in healthy donors (dated by TCRdb to between 2016 and 2019). General notes on the study: An earlier analysis of some 620 of the donors reported 276 Gb of sequence data and 90 million to 120 million unique TCR beta sequences obtained from some 170 million T cells. A separate validation cohort of more than 100 different subjects was used in addition to the roughly 670-subject first cohort. Every repertoire in the discovery cohort had been generated on one and the same sequencing platform. Both class I and class II loci were covered by HLA typing, at four-digit resolution. The number of donors typed differed by locus, with roughly 629-640 for A, B, C, DRB1 and DQB1, roughly 550 for DQA1, 606 for DPA1, and 400 to 490 for DPB1. Roughly five DR-DQ haplotypes were treated as single units for association and clustering because of strong linkage in the cohort. To predict cytomegalovirus infection status, the study brought together high-throughput TCR immunosequencing, statistical association of individual TCRs with disease status, and machine learning. To study patterns of TCR occurrence, a later analysis re-analyzed previously published TCR beta repertoires from more than 550 donors and added high-resolution HLA genotyping. In a later genetic analysis, genome-wide SNP genotypes for about three fifths of the 666 donors were used, and that subset was treated as a discovery cohort. Across approximately 420 genotyped donors of the cohort, an average of approximately 200,000 unique TCR beta nucleotide sequences per donor were sequenced, and around 19% of those sequences were non-productive. The genetic ancestry cluster associated with self-reported Caucasian donors included around four fifths of the roughly 390 genotyped donors. Using immunosequencing, the study profiled T cell repertoires from fewer than 850 subjects and related those repertoires to cytomegalovirus serostatus. An earlier analysis of approximately 630 of the donors applied high-throughput TCR beta sequencing to assess whether each TCR beta V gene segment acted as functional or pseudogenic. An early release that covered several hundred HLA-typed donors contained around 300 gigabases of sequencing data and 70 million to 100 million unique TCR sequences. Donor age, sex, ethnicity and CMV serostatus were compiled alongside the repertoire data. Rather than using new phenotypic data, the later analysis identified candidate immune exposures from TCR beta sequences and from how often those sequences occurred across donors. The study aimed to test whether signatures of past pathogen exposure could be identified by cataloging public T cell receptors.

Library prep was done by the immunoSEQ multiplex PCR assay. For the multiplex PCR, a mixture combining 60 forward primers for TCR Vbeta segments and 13 reverse primers for TCR Jbeta segments was used. Amplification of the CDR3 region of rearranged TCR beta genes was performed with a multiplex PCR assay on genomic DNA. The Illumina HiSeq System was used to sequence the amplified TCR beta libraries as 87-base-pair reads. The study's processing was this. A later analysis tallied around 82 million unique TCR beta chains across the approximately 670 repertoires, and about 10 million of those chains were shared by two or more donors. Raw reads were error-corrected and collapsed into unique sequences with a nearest-neighbor algorithm that merged closely related sequences to remove PCR and sequencing errors. V, D and J gene segments were assigned by aligning CDR3 sequences to IMGT reference sequences. For a sequence to be retained, at least a six-nucleotide match to both a V gene segment and a J gene segment was required. A rearrangement counted as productive if the CDR3 had no stop codons and remained in frame with V and J, and every other rearrangement counted as non-productive. Following IMGT convention, CDR3 was defined as the stretch from the second conserved V-encoded cysteine up to the conserved J-encoded phenylalanine. The earlier analysis of about 500 of the donors excluded sequences that lacked an unambiguous match to a single V gene segment. An earlier analysis of under 750 of the donors called V segments functional above 56.7% productive rearrangements and segregating when the between-donor standard deviation exceeded 5%. A statistical classification framework was developed to diagnose cytomegalovirus status using the catalog of TCR beta chain sequences. In a later analysis, V and J genes were assigned by comparing TCR nucleotide sequences against IMGT/GENE-DB human TR gene sequences. Using the TCRdist pipeline, a later analysis assigned CDR3 sequences along with most-parsimonious VDJ recombination scenarios. In a later analysis, every TCR beta chain was defined by the combination of its CDR3 amino acid sequence and its V-gene family, and reads without a unique V-gene family were dropped. In a later analysis, some 600 highly shared, low-generation-probability nucleotide sequences were removed to address suspected cross-contamination and a sequencing artifact. In a later analysis, a clonal expansion index for each public chain was calculated from normalized within-repertoire ranks of inferred template counts. In a later analysis, generation probabilities were computed with a VDJ recombination model fitted to out-of-frame rearrangements, and the resulting probabilities were checked against IGoR. A later analysis scored TCR-TCR, TCR-HLA and TCR-CMV co-occurrence with hypergeometric tests, applying a repertoire-size bias correction to TCR pairs. To estimate false discovery rates, a later analysis permuted the HLA or CMV assignments 20 times. In a later analysis, co-occurring TCRs were grouped using DBSCAN, with TCRdist sequence similarity added in when clustering inside HLA-allele-positive subsets. Repertoires with fewer than 30,000 or more than 120,000 public chains, plus five repertoires with anomalous nucleotide sharing, were excluded from co-occurrence clustering. TCRdb carries this immuneACCESS record with in-frame sequences only. Its versions omit some clonotypes, under half of them owing to an unresolved V gene in the studies checked, with the rest unexplained. The D gene and trimming were derived from the DNA, and the V and J assignments and clone size from that table. The sample profile shows some 150,000 clones; about four fifths of them were found once. The ten largest clones add up to just under 5% of the sample.

The CDR3 has 12 amino acids, counting the end cysteine and phenylalanine. Left in the record is the CDR3 DNA by itself, 36 bases read in frame from the first base. Per the germline V gene, SGDLS is the CDR1 and YYNGEE is the CDR2. V is reduced by 3 bases and J by 5 bases, leaving a spacing of 5 bases between them. Study-level results and caveats: In vitro tests confirmed that a few of the cytomegalovirus-associated TCR beta chains recognize cytomegalovirus antigens. A later genetic analysis reported fewer N-insertions in productive TCRs among donors in an Asian-associated ancestry cluster than the roughly 620-donor mean. Strong co-occurrence of HLA alleles, especially DR and DQ, made assigning TCR associations to individual alleles difficult. Roughly uniform sequencing depth across donors was assumed in presence/absence analyses, although this assumption may not hold. An association between a missense DCLRE1C variant and V-gene and J-gene trimming of TCR beta chains was found in a later genetic analysis and replicated in an independent cohort. In both the original and validation cohorts, the classifier was reported to diagnose cytomegalovirus status with high specificity and sensitivity. Because counts were too low, roughly 17 rarely observed V segments, including chromosome 9 orphons, were left out of the earlier analysis of 500 to 650 of the donors. Correlated functional status among segregating V segments might be attributable to linkage disequilibrium, but an unknown experimental factor could not be ruled out. A further reported finding was that TCR beta sequences accurately predicted the HLA-A and HLA-B alleles for most subjects in the first cohort. While some public TCRs were present in many individuals, most TCR sequences turned up only very rarely across donors. This cohort had only TCR beta chains sequenced, and the lack of alpha or paired-chain data limited which features could be detected. A group of highly shared sequence variants was considered likely to be a technical artifact of the sequencing pipeline. At a false discovery rate of 0.05, a later analysis linked 16,951 TCR beta sequences to specific HLA alleles. The authors suggested that the approach could potentially be generalized to other disease states and immunological phenotypes. HLA typing was unavailable for some donors at each locus, so association tests used only the typed subset. In a later analysis, most CMV-associated TCR beta chains were found to appear HLA-restricted, with HLA associations seemingly driven largely by CMV exposure. Some IMGT-functional V segments, including TRBV6-2 and TRBV6-3, could not be distinguished by the 87-base-pair reads and were therefore excluded. An earlier analysis of 587 of the donors showed that most TCR beta V segments appeared in productive rearrangements either about 87% or about 30% of the time, which broadly matched IMGT annotations. CMV serostatus was the only immune exposure information available for the cohort. The study listed 150 to 200 TCR beta chains as associated with cytomegalovirus. A later analysis found that TCR association rates varied across HLA loci, with DRB1 alleles showing the most associated TCRs and HLA-C alleles the fewest. Compared with equally common non-associated chains, HLA-associated TCR beta chains in a later analysis were more clonally expanded and had lower generation probabilities. Several of the top co-occurrence clusters appeared to be linked to parvovirus B19, influenza, CMV and Epstein-Barr virus, according to a later analysis.

In total, more than 500 healthy bone marrow donors made up the cohort. At the time of sampling, every cohort member was nominally healthy, though immune exposures that went unrecorded were likely present. The donor was CMV seropositive and was included in the group of about 290 seropositive cohort members. Each donor provided a peripheral blood sample, and peripheral blood mononuclear cells were used for TCR beta sequencing. The Qiagen DNeasy Blood Extraction Kit was used to extract genomic DNA from the blood cell samples. This clone appeared once. This clone's antigen is unknown. Base quality data are lacking; no much larger clone is found one base away.

The clonotype was recovered from a woman under 30 in good health and CMV-seropositive. Sequenced input: PBMCs. The chain links TRBV9 with TRBJ2-2; the D gene is unclear. The nucleotide sequence is TGTGCCAGCAGCGCCCAGACCGGGGAGCTGTTTTTT. Its translation is CASSAQTGELFF.